The source of this TCR beta chain is a study of identical twins. TCRdb called the 5' RACE reads again in MiXCR, with one record for every CDR3 protein. This sample has about 720,000 distinct CDR3 sequences; roughly 18% occur once, and the top ten carry under 15%. J was trimmed by 4 bases and V by 4 bases; bases with no gene match: 12. The CDR3 is 16 amino acids. CDR1 and CDR2 (germline): SQVTM, ANQGSEA. The sample also formed part of further work on T cells expressing NK-cell markers. That source notes: The authors derived TCR beta repertoires from sorted CD3+CD56+NKG2C+, CD3+CD56+NKG2C- and CD3+CD56-NKG2C+ T cells. Among several donors, these clonotypes also ranked first in the CD3+CD56-NKG2C+ fraction.

The receptor was derived from a woman aged 18-29 years in good health. The rearrangement joins TRBV29-1 to TRBJ2-7, with 11 bases aligning to TRBD2. The sequenced sample was PBMCs. The CDR3 is CSVGTDATSGIYEQYF. The CDR3 DNA reads TGCAGCGTTGGCACGGACGCGACTAGCGGGATATACGAGCAGTACTTC.